This entry describes one TCR beta chain. CDR1 and CDR2 from the germline V gene are KGHDR and SFDVKD. The CDR3 sequence is 13 residues long. The V end was cut by 2 bases, the J end by 7 bases, with 7 bases between. Libraries of TCR beta came from iRepertoire HTBI primers plus Arm-PCR of CDR3 regions. MiXCR, applied by TCRdb to the multiplex PCR reads, yields one record per CDR3 protein. The sample includes a few hundred thousand distinct CDR3 sequences, 23% of them seen just once. The data stem from a study of regulatory T cells in long-lasting Graves disease. Documented time point: persistent/refractory GD, antithyroid drugs over 5 years with positive TRAb. Isolated PBMC RNA provided the starting material for the TCR library.

V and J are TRBV24-1 and TRBJ2-2; no clear D gene. The sequenced sample was peripheral blood mononuclear cells (PBMCs), obtained when the disease was refractory, from a patient treated with antithyroid drugs. This TCR was recovered from a female donor with Graves disease. Here the CDR3 reads CATSDSVFGELFF. CDR3 bases: TGTGCCACCAGTGATTCAGTGTTCGGGGAGCTGTTTTTT.